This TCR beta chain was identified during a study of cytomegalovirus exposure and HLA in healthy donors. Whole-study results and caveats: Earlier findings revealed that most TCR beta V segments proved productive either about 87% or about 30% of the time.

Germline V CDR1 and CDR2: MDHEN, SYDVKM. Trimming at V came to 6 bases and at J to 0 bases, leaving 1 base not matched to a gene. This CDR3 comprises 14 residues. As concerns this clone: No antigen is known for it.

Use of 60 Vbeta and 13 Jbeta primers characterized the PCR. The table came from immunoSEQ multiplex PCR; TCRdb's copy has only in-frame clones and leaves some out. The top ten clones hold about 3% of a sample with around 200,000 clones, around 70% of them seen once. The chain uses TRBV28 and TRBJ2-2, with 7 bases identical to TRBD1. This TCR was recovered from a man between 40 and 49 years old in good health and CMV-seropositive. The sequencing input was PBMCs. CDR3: CASRDRANTGELFF. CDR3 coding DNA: TGTGCCAGCAGAGACAGGGCGAACACCGGGGAGCTGTTTTTT.